Following are 29 T cell receptor beta chains from one sample sequenced in a study of identical twins. In TCRdb, the 5' RACE reads were re-called with MiXCR into one record per CDR3 protein. The profile covers a few hundred thousand distinct CDR3 sequences, with about 9% appearing a single time and less than 4% taken by the ten largest. In addition, the sample was reused for a study of yellow fever vaccine responses in identical twins.

The source material was CD8+ T cells sorted from blood. These receptors all come from a young woman in good health.

The rearrangement uses TRBV7-9 and TRBJ2-7; D ambiguous. V lost 1 base to trimming and J lost 7 bases, with 11 bases between them. There are 13 residues in the CDR3. The germline V gene encodes CDR1 SEHNR and CDR2 FQNEAQ (reference sequence). CDR3 bases: TGTGCCAGCAGCTTAGGTTCTGGGAAAGAGCAGTACTTC. Amino acids: CASSLGSGKEQYF.

The J gene is TRBJ2-3, the V gene TRBV11-2; 8 bases align to TRBD2. CDR1 and CDR2 (germline): SGHAT, FQNNGV. The CDR3 totals 16 residues. J gave up 4 bases and V 5 bases, and 11 bases lay outside the gene matches. CDR3 sequence: CASSPGSGGSPDTQYF. The CDR3 region has the DNA TGTGCCAGCAGCCCGGGGAGCGGGGGTAGCCCAGATACGCAGTATTTT.

This clonotype was counted ten times or more. The rearrangement joins TRBV7-9 to TRBJ2-5, with 7 bases identical to TRBD2. CDR3 length: 16 amino acids. Germline CDR1 is SEHNR and CDR2 is FQNEAQ (reference sequence). J gave up 4 bases and V 4 bases, and 12 bases lay outside the gene matches. CDR3: CASSSFLRERGETQYF. The CDR3 coding sequence is TGTGCCAGCAGCTCTTTTTTGCGGGAGAGGGGAGAGACCCAGTACTTC.

The chain recombines TRBV15 with TRBJ2-7; D is unresolved. The germline CDR1 and CDR2 sequences are LNHNV and YYDKDF (reference sequence). The length of the CDR3 is 13 residues. Between the trimmed V and J ends, which lost 0 bases and 5 bases, there was a span of 8 bases. The CDR3 region has the DNA TGTGCCACCAGCAGAGACAGGTCCCACGAGCAGTACTTC. It is translated as CATSRDRSHEQYF.

V and J are TRBV20-1 and TRBJ2-7, with a weak D call TRBD2 (5 bases). The CDR3 runs 13 residues. Trimming cost V 0 bases and J 2 bases, with 8 bases left between them. Germline V gene sequence: CDR1 DFQATT, CDR2 SNEGSKA (reference sequence). The CDR3 bases are TGCAGTGCTAGAGATGGGAGTACCTACGAGCAGTACTTC. This encodes CSARDGSTYEQYF.

This clonotype has more than one count but fewer than ten. The V and J genes are TRBV6-1 and TRBJ1-4; D call uncertain. Germline CDR1 MNHNS, CDR2 SASEGT. The V end lost 4 bases, the J end lost 6 bases, and 9 bases lay between the germline ends. The CDR3 loop spans 13 amino acids. The CDR3 protein is CASSAFIDEKLFF. CDR3 sequence (DNA): TGTGCCAGCAGTGCCTTTATCGATGAAAAACTGTTTTTT.

This clonotype was seen ten or more times. The genes are TRBV28 and TRBJ2-5; D is possibly TRBD1 or TRBD2 (5 bases each). The germline V gene encodes CDR1 MDHEN and CDR2 SYDVKM. V was trimmed by 5 bases and J by 5 bases, leaving 18 bases between them. This CDR3 is built from 15 residues. The DNA for the CDR3 is TGTGCCAGCAGTCCCTCAGAGGGGAGTGGGGAGACCCAGTACTTC. Protein sequence: CASSPSEGSGETQYF.

This clonotype was seen a handful of times. This rearrangement joins TRBV20-1 to TRBJ1-4; TRBD1 matches 7 bases. This CDR3 comprises 16 residues. Germline assignment: CDR1 DFQATT and CDR2 SNEGSKA (reference sequence). V was pared by 2 bases and J by 2 bases, with 8 bases of the junction left unmatched. Here the CDR3 DNA reads TGCAGTGCTAGATTGCAGGGGGTGGTGACTAATGAAAAACTGTTTTTT. It is translated as CSARLQGVVTNEKLFF.

This clonotype has ten or more counts. The chain joins TRBV27 to TRBJ2-5; D remains ambiguous. With 5 bases removed from V and 1 base from J, the gap between germline ends came to 5 bases. The germline gives CDR1 MNHEY, CDR2 SMNVEV (reference sequence). The CDR3 is 12 amino acids. This chain's CDR3 is CASSPRQETQYF. CDR3 nucleotides: TGTGCCAGCAGTCCGCGCCAAGAGACCCAGTACTTC.

V usage is TRBV9 and J usage is TRBJ1-1; perhaps TRBD1 as D (6 bases). The V and J ends lost 3 bases and 3 bases respectively, with 18 bases between them. Germline V gene data show CDR1 as SGDLS and CDR2 as YYNGEE. The CDR3 has 16 residues. The CDR3 coding sequence is TGTGCCAGCAGCGCAGGGGTCCTAACTTTGGACACTGAAGCTTTCTTT. Its protein is CASSAGVLTLDTEAFF.

This clonotype has at least ten counts. This chain joins TRBV7-9 and TRBJ2-7, with no clear D. V was cut by 6 bases and J by 7 bases, with 16 bases left in between. From germline, CDR1 is SEHNR and CDR2 FQNEAQ (reference sequence). The CDR3 sequence is 13 residues long. The CDR3 region is CASRPPRSEEQYF. The CDR3 bases are TGTGCCAGCAGGCCCCCCCGGTCGGAAGAGCAGTACTTC.

Written as DNA, the CDR3 is TGTGCCAGCAGTACCACACTGGGGCACGTCTTCACCGGGGAGCTGTTTTTT. Encoded protein: CASSTTLGHVFTGELFF. This chain connects TRBV7-9 to TRBJ2-2; possibly TRBD1 for D (5 bases). Trimming pared 6 bases from V and 4 bases from J, leaving 21 bases between. CDR1 is SEHNR, CDR2 FQNEAQ, per germline (reference sequence). The CDR3 runs 17 residues.

This clonotype was counted between two and nine times. This rearrangement joins TRBV5-6 to TRBJ2-5; D is possibly TRBD2 (5 bases). Germline CDR1 and CDR2: SGHDT and YYEEEE. This CDR3 has 13 residues. With 2 bases removed from V and 3 bases from J, the gap between germline ends came to 8 bases. The CDR3 sequence is CASSLLGEETQYF. The CDR3 DNA follows: TGTGCCAGCAGCTTACTGGGAGAAGAGACCCAGTACTTC.

The rearrangement uses TRBV4-3 and TRBJ2-1; TRBD2 matches 13 bases. Germline-derived CDR1 and CDR2 are LGHNA and YSLEER. CDR3 length equals 15 residues. V lost 4 bases to trimming and J lost 7 bases; unmatched junction nucleotides: 4. CDR3 residues: CASSPWTSGSNEQFF. CDR3 nucleotides: TGCGCCAGCAGCCCATGGACTAGCGGGAGTAATGAGCAGTTCTTC.

This clonotype occurred a few times. The chain combines TRBV29-1 with TRBJ2-7; 8 bases line up with TRBD1. Germline V lookup: CDR1 SQVTM, CDR2 ANQGSEA. The CDR3 loop spans 13 amino acids. The ends lost 5 bases at V and 2 bases at J; junction bases unmatched: 5. The CDR3 DNA reads as TGCAGCGTTATGACAGGGGCGGCCTACGAGCAGTACTTC. Residues: CSVMTGAAYEQYF.

This clonotype appeared many times. The chain recombines TRBV19 with TRBJ2-3; 9 bases match TRBD2. The CDR3 has 13 residues. V dropped 5 bases and J dropped 9; count of bases not matched to a gene: 6. The germline CDR1 and CDR2 sequences are LNHDA and SQIVND (reference sequence). DNA of the CDR3: TGTGCCAGTAGTTTCGTAGCGGGGGACACGCAGTATTTT. As protein: CASSFVAGDTQYF.

This clonotype came up many times. The chain's CDR3 is CASSDSAGLVNEQFF. In DNA form, the CDR3 reads TGTGCCAGCAGTGACTCAGCGGGACTAGTCAATGAGCAGTTCTTC. J is TRBJ2-1 and V is TRBV6-4; the match to TRBD2 covers 8 bases. This CDR3 contains 15 residues. The V gene end was trimmed by 0 bases and the J gene end by 6 bases; junction bases not matched to a gene: 4. CDR1 is MRHNA and CDR2 is SNTAGT in the germline V gene.

The V call is TRBV6-5, the J call TRBJ2-5; no definite D call. The CDR3 is 14 residues long. Germline assignment: CDR1 MNHEY and CDR2 SVGAGI. The V end was cut by 2 bases, the J end by 2 bases, with 9 bases between. The CDR3 sequence is CASSYRPAQETQYF. The CDR3 nucleotides read TGTGCCAGCAGTTACCGGCCTGCGCAAGAGACCCAGTACTTC.

This chain connects TRBV29-1 to TRBJ2-3; D may be TRBD1 (5 bases). This CDR3 comprises 18 residues. Germline CDR1 is SQVTM and CDR2 is ANQGSEA. V was trimmed by 3 bases and J by 4 bases, leaving 26 bases between them. CDR3 loop: CSVDDLLTRQGSADTQYF. The CDR3 bases are TGCAGCGTTGATGATTTACTTACAAGGCAGGGATCCGCAGATACGCAGTATTTT.

The chain couples TRBV5-1 to TRBJ2-5; 8 positions agree with TRBD1. Germline CDR1 is SGHRS and CDR2 is YFSETQ. The CDR3 sequence is 13 residues long. V lost 5 bases, J lost 5 bases, and 5 bases stayed unmatched. Here the CDR3 DNA reads TGCGCCAGCAGACCAGGGGGCGCCGAGACCCAGTACTTC. Translating gives CASRPGGAETQYF. The whole variable domain, filled in from reference TRBV5-1 and TRBJ2-5, reads KAGVTQTPRYLIKTRGQQVTLSCSPISGHRSVSWYQQTPGQGLQFLFEYFSETQRNKGNFPGRFSGRQFSNSRSEMNVSTLELGDSALYLCASRPGGAETQYFGPGTRLLVL.

The table lists this clonotype with a few counts. This chain connects TRBV21-1 to TRBJ2-3. TRBV21-1 is a known pseudogene. The CDR3 is 16 residues long. Here the CDR3 reads CASTLRPDPRTDTQYF. In nucleotides, the CDR3 is TGTGCCAGCACTTTACGGCCAGATCCCCGCACAGATACGCAGTATTTT.

The rearrangement links TRBV9 to TRBJ1-2; maybe TRBD1 (6 bases). The CDR3 is 14 residues long. Germline-derived CDR1 and CDR2 are SGDLS and YYNGEE. Trimming took off 0 bases at V and 4 bases at J, with 10 bases between the two ends. This CDR3 is CASSVADSPYGYTF. The CDR3 DNA is TGTGCCAGCAGCGTAGCGGACAGCCCCTATGGCTACACCTTC. Full variable domain (rest looked up from reference TRBV9 and TRBJ1-2): DSGVTQTPKHLITATGQRVTLRCSPRSGDLSVYWYQQSLDQGLQFLIQYYNGEERAKGNILERFSAQQFPDLHSELNLSSLELGDSALYFCASSVADSPYGYTFGSGTRLTVV.

This clonotype came up a few times. The chain combines TRBV27 with TRBJ2-3, with TRBD2 matching 8 bases. The CDR3 consists of 15 residues. Germline assignment: CDR1 MNHEY and CDR2 SMNVEV (reference sequence). J lost 5 bases, V lost 5 bases, and 9 bases had no gene match. CDR3 sequence (DNA): TGTGCCAGCAGTAAGAGGAAGCGGGAGCGAGATACGCAGTATTTT. Amino acids: CASSKRKRERDTQYF.

This sequence joins TRBV7-2 and TRBJ2-3; D possibly matches TRBD1 or TRBD2 (5 bases each). V lost 2 bases to trimming and J lost 0 bases, with 12 bases between them. Germline lookup yields CDR1 SGHTA and CDR2 FQGNSA. The CDR3 loop spans 16 amino acids. The CDR3 here is CASSLFGGPSTDTQYF. The CDR3 region has the DNA TGTGCCAGCAGCTTATTTGGGGGTCCTAGCACAGATACGCAGTATTTT.

This clonotype has more than one count but fewer than ten. CDR3 in amino acids: CASSQVSGRISSSYNEQFF. DNA of the CDR3: TGCGCCAGCAGCCAAGTAAGCGGGAGAATCTCGAGCTCCTACAATGAGCAGTTCTTC. This chain joins TRBV4-1 and TRBJ2-1, with TRBD2 matching over 8 bases. The germline V gene has CDR1 MGHRA and CDR2 YSYEKL. This CDR3 has 19 amino acids. The J segment lost 0 bases and the V segment lost 1 base, leaving 11 bases of the junction unmatched.

This clonotype was picked up a small number of times. This chain links TRBV6-1 with TRBJ1-1, with unresolved D. The germline CDR1 and CDR2 sequences are MNHNS and SASEGT. V dropped 6 bases and J dropped 7 bases, with 21 bases sitting between them. The CDR3 runs 15 residues. The CDR3 loop reads CASSLSPDATHEAFF. The CDR3 region has the DNA TGTGCCAGCAGCCTAAGCCCCGACGCCACACATGAAGCTTTCTTT.

This clonotype came up a few times. The chain combines TRBV4-3 with TRBJ2-5, with TRBD2 identical over 9 bases. J gave up 2 bases and V 0 bases, and 13 bases lay outside the gene matches. Germline V gene lookup returns CDR1 LGHNA and CDR2 YSLEER. This CDR3 comprises 19 residues. The CDR3 spells CASSQERLAERSRQETQYF. CDR3 nucleotide sequence: TGCGCCAGCAGCCAAGAGAGACTAGCGGAGCGGAGCCGGCAAGAGACCCAGTACTTC.

The genes are TRBV20-1 and TRBJ2-1, with 8 nucleotides matching TRBD2. The germline gives CDR1 DFQATT, CDR2 SNEGSKA (reference sequence). The V segment lost 1 base and the J segment 1 base; nucleotides outside the gene matches: 3. This CDR3 region has 15 residues. The CDR3 region is CSARGSGASYNEQFF. For the CDR3, the DNA is TGCAGTGCTAGAGGTAGCGGGGCATCCTACAATGAGCAGTTCTTC.

This clonotype was counted only a few times. V is TRBV20-1 and J is TRBJ2-7, with 7 bases identical to TRBD1. The V and J ends lost 4 bases and 4 bases, in that order; junction bases with no gene match: 10. Germline values: CDR1 DFQATT, CDR2 SNEGSKA (reference sequence). The CDR3 has 14 residues. The CDR3 protein is CSATGTEPSYEQYF. CDR3 sequence (DNA): TGCAGTGCTACCGGGACAGAGCCTTCATACGAGCAGTACTTC.